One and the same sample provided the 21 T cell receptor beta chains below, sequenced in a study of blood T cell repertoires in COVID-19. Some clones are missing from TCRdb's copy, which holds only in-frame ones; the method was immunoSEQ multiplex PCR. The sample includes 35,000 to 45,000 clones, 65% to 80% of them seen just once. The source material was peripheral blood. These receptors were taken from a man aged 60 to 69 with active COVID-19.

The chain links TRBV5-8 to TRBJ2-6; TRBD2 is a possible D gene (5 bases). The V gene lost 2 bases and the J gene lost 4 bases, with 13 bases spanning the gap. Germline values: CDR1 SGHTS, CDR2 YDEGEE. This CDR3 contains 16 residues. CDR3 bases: TGTGCCAGCAGCTTTGAATCCGGGGTCGGGGCCAACGTCCTGACTTTC. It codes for CASSFESGVGANVLTF. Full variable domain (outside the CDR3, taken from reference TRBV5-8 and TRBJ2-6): EAGVTQSPTHLIKTRGQQATLRCSPISGHTSVYWYQQALGLGLQFLLWYDEGEERNRGNFPPRFSGRQFPNYSSELNVNALELEDSALYLCASSFESGVGANVLTFGAGSRLTVL.

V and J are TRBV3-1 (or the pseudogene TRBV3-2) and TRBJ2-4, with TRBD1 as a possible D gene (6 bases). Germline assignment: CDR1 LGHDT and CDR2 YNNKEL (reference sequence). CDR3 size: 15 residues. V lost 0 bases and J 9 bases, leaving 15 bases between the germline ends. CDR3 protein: CASSQDPTGWSIQYF. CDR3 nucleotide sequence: TGTGCCAGCAGCCAAGATCCTACAGGGTGGAGCATTCAGTACTTC.

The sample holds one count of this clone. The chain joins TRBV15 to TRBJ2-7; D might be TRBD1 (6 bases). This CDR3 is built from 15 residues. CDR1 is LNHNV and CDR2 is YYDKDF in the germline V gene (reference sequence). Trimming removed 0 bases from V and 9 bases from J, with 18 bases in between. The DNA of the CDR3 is TGTGCCACCAGCAGAGATTTGGGACACGGCAACTCGCAGTACTTC. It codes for CATSRDLGHGNSQYF.

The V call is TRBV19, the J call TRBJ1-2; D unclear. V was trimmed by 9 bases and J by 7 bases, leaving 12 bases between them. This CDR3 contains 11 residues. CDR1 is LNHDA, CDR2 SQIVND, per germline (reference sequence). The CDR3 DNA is TGTGCCAGCCGTCTGGAGGTTGGCTACACCTTC. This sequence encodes CASRLEVGYTF.

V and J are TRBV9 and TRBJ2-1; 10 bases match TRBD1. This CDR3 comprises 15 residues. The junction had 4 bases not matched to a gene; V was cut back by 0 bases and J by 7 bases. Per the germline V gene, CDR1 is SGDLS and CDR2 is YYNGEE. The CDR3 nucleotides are TGTGCCAGCAGCGTAGCTGGGACAGGGGATAATGAGCAGTTCTTC. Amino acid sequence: CASSVAGTGDNEQFF.

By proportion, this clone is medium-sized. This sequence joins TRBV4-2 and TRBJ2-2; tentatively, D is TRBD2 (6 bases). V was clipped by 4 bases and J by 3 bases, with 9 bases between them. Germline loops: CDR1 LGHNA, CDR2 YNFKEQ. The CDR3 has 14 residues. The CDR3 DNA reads TGTGCCAGCAGCCCCCCTAGCGACACCGGGGAGCTGTTTTTT. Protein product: CASSPPSDTGELFF.

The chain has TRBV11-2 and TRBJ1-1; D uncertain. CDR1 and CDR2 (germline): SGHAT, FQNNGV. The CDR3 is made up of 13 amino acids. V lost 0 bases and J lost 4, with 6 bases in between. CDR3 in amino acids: CASSLERGTEAFF. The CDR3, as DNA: TGTGCCAGCAGCTTAGAACGGGGCACTGAAGCTTTCTTT.

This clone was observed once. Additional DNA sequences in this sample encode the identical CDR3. This CDR3 is CASSPSPGNTEAFF. The CDR3 region has the DNA TGTGCCAGCAGTCCCTCCCCAGGAAACACTGAAGCTTTCTTT. V is TRBV6-4 and J is TRBJ1-1; no clear D gene. Trimming cost V 5 bases and J 2 bases, with 12 bases left between them. Germline V CDR1 and CDR2: MRHNA, SNTAGT. The CDR3 loop spans 14 amino acids.

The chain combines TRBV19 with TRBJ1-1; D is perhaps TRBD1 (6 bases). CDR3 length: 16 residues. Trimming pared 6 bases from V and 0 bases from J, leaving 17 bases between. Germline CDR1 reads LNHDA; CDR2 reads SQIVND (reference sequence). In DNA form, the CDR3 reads TGTGCCAGTAGCCCCTTCCGCGACAGGTTGAACACTGAAGCTTTCTTT. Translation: CASSPFRDRLNTEAFF.

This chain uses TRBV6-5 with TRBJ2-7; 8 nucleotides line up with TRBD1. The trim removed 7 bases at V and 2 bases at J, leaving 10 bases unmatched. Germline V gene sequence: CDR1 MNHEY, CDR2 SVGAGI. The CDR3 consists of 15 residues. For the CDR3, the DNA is TGTGCCAGCATTGGCCGGGACAGGCAGACCTACGAGCAGTACTTC. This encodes CASIGRDRQTYEQYF.

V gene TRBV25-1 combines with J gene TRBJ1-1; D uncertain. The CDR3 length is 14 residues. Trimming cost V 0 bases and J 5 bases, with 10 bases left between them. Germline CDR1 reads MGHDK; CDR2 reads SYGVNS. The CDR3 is CASSEYGAGTEAFF. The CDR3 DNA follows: TGTGCCAGCAGTGAATACGGTGCGGGGACTGAAGCTTTCTTT.

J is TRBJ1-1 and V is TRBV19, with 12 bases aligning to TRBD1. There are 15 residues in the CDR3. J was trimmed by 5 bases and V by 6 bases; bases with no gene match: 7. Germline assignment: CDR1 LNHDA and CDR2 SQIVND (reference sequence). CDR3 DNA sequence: TGTGCCAGTAGCCGGGACAGGGGGCGCGAGACTGAAGCTTTCTTT. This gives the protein CASSRDRGRETEAFF.

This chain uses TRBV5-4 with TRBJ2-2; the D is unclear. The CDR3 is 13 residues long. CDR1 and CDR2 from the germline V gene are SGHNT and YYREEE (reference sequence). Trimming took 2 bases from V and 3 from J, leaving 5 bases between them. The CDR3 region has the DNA TGTGCCAGCAGCTTTTCCTACACCGGGGAGCTGTTTTTT. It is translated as CASSFSYTGELFF.

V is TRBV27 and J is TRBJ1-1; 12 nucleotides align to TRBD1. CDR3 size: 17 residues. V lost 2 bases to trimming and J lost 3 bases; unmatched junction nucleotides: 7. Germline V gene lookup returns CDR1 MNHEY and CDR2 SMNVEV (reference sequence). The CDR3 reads CASSLRRDRGLDTEAFF. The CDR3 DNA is TGTGCCAGCAGTTTAAGACGGGACAGGGGGCTTGACACTGAAGCTTTCTTT.

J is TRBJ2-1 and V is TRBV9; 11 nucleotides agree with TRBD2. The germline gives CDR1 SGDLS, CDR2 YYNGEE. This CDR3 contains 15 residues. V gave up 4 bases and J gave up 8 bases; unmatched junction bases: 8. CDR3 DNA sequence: TGTGCCAGCAGCATCCAGGGGACTAGCGGTTATGAGCAGTTCTTC. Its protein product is CASSIQGTSGYEQFF.

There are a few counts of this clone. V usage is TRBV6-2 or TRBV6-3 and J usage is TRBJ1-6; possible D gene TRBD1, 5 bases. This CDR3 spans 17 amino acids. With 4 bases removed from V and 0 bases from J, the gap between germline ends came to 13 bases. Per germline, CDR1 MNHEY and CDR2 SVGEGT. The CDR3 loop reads CASSSHGGFSYNSPLHF. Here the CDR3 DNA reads TGTGCCAGCAGTTCGCACGGGGGATTCTCCTATAATTCACCCCTCCACTTT.

The CDR3 coding sequence is TGTGCCAGCAGCTTACCCCTCAAAAGCGGGCGGGGTCCGACAGATACGCAGTATTTT. Encoded protein: CASSLPLKSGRGPTDTQYF. The genes are TRBV7-2 and TRBJ2-3; possible D gene TRBD2, 6 bases. Per germline, CDR1 SGHTA and CDR2 FQGNSA. The V and J ends lost 2 bases and 3 bases respectively, with 24 bases between them. The CDR3 consists of 19 residues.

The CDR3 DNA is TGTGCCAGCAAACCCAGGGGCCCAGCTAACTATGGCTACACCTTC. Translating gives CASKPRGPANYGYTF. The V gene is TRBV2, the J gene TRBJ1-2, with D possibly being TRBD1 (6 bases). The germline V gene encodes CDR1 SNHLY and CDR2 FYNNEI. Trimming shortened V by 7 bases and J by 0 bases, and 15 bases separated the two germline ends. This CDR3 is built from 15 residues.

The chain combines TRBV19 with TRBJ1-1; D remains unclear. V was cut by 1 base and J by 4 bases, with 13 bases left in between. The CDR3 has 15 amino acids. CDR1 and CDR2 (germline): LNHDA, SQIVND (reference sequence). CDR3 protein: CASSIVTTFGTEAFF. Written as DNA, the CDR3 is TGTGCCAGTAGTATAGTAACGACATTTGGCACTGAAGCTTTCTTT.

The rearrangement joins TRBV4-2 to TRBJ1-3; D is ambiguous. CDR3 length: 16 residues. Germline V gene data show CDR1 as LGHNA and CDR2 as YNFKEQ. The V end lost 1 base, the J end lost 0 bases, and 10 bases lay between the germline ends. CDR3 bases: TGTGCCAGCAGCCAAGGGGCCTCGAGCTCTGGAAACACCATATATTTT. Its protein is CASSQGASSSGNTIYF.

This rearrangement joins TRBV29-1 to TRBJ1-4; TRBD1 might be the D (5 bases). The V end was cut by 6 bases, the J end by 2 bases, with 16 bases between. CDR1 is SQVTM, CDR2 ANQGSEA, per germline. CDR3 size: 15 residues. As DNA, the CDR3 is TGCAGCGTAGGGAACCGACAGATTACTAATGAAAAACTGTTTTTT. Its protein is CSVGNRQITNEKLFF.